This T cell receptor (beta chain) was documented in a study of Graves' ophthalmopathy and Graves' hyperthyroidism. Study-wide results and limits: Detected in blood as well were most expanded thyroid clonotypes with frequency above 0.001.

With V trimmed by 3 bases and J by 5 bases, 13 bases remained unmatched. The CDR3 runs to 16 residues. CDR1 and CDR2 (germline): SGHRS, YFSETQ. This clonotype was picked up a small number of times. What it binds is not known. Amplification of the TCR beta CDR3 regions used RNA transcripts (as template). HTBI primers were employed in first-round RT-PCR, then a second-round multiplex PCR followed. In TCRdb, the multiplex PCR reads were re-called with MiXCR into one record per CDR3 protein. Among around 1,000,000 distinct CDR3 sequences listed, about 40% were seen once. The V gene is TRBV5-1, the J gene TRBJ2-5, with 7 bases aligning to TRBD2. This TCR came from an adult man with Graves' hyperthyroidism. Sequencing was performed on peripheral blood or thyroid tissue (not recorded which). CDR3 in amino acids: CASSYRGRGRFETQYF. The CDR3, as DNA: TGCGCCAGCAGCTACCGCGGGCGGGGGAGGTTTGAGACCCAGTACTTC.